Presented here are 25 T cell receptor beta chains from one specimen sequenced in a study of identical twins. TCRdb re-derived calls from the 5' RACE reads in MiXCR, one entry per CDR3 protein. The sample lists under 500,000 distinct CDR3 sequences, more than 13% occurring once. The same sample was also studied in work on yellow fever vaccine responses in identical twins.

Sequencing was done on a sample of CD4+ T cells sorted from blood. The origin of the receptors is a woman between 18 and 29 years old in good health.

This clonotype showed up many times. This chain uses TRBV29-1 with TRBJ1-2; 8 bases map to TRBD1. Trimming cost V 4 bases and J 4 bases; bases outside gene matches: 8. CDR1 is SQVTM and CDR2 is ANQGSEA in the germline V gene. The CDR3 has 14 amino acids. The CDR3 nucleotides read TGCAGCGTTGGCAATCAGGGGGCCGGCTATGGCTACACCTTC. Protein sequence: CSVGNQGAGYGYTF.

The genes are TRBV15 and TRBJ2-6; tentative D call: TRBD2 (5 bases). Trimming stripped 1 base from V and 9 bases from J, with 10 bases between. This CDR3 region has 14 residues. Per germline, CDR1 LNHNV and CDR2 YYDKDF (reference sequence). The CDR3 bases are TGTGCCACCAGCAGAGGACGGGGTGTCAACGTCCTGACTTTC. Residues: CATSRGRGVNVLTF.

V gene TRBV6-5 combines with J gene TRBJ2-7; D is undetermined. CDR1 is MNHEY and CDR2 is SVGAGI in the germline V gene. V lost 0 bases to trimming and J lost 0 bases, with 6 bases between them. The length of the CDR3 is 14 residues. The CDR3 DNA reads as TGTGCCAGCAGTTACTCGGGGATCTCCTACGAGCAGTACTTC. This translates into CASSYSGISYEQYF.

This clonotype has more than one count but fewer than ten. The rearrangement links TRBV5-1 to TRBJ2-1; possibly TRBD1 or TRBD2 for D (5 bases each). Trimming took 0 bases from V and 3 from J, leaving 10 bases between them. The CDR3 contains 15 residues. From germline, CDR1 is SGHRS and CDR2 YFSETQ. Here the CDR3 DNA reads TGCGCCAGCAGCTTGGGGGGGAGCCTCTACAATGAGCAGTTCTTC. This translates into CASSLGGSLYNEQFF.

This clonotype was picked up many times. The rearrangement links TRBV3-1 to TRBJ2-3; 9 bases are shared with TRBD2. The germline gives CDR1 LGHDT, CDR2 YNNKEL (reference sequence). The CDR3 sequence is 17 residues long. The V segment lost 0 bases and the J segment 2 bases; nucleotides outside the gene matches: 6. As DNA, the CDR3 is TGTGCCAGCAGCCAAGAAAGGCTAGCGGGGATCACAGATACGCAGTATTTT. Translating gives CASSQERLAGITDTQYF.

The sample holds many counts of this clonotype. The CDR3 DNA reads TGTGCCAGCAGCCCAAAAGCGGGGGGCCCGAATGAGCAGTTCTTC. Residues: CASSPKAGGPNEQFF. The rearrangement joins TRBV7-3 to TRBJ2-1; 9 bases line up with TRBD2. V shed 5 bases and J 7 bases; nucleotides not matched to a gene: 9. Germline V gene data show CDR1 as SGHTA and CDR2 as FQGTGA. This CDR3 spans 15 amino acids.

This clonotype was found many times. The genes are TRBV4-3 and TRBJ2-3; the match to TRBD2 covers 8 bases. CDR1 and CDR2 from the germline V gene are LGHNA and YSLEER. This CDR3 comprises 17 residues. V was clipped by 0 bases and J by 0 bases; unmatched bases: 5. The CDR3 sequence is CASSQDAGGSSTDTQYF. The CDR3 DNA reads as TGCGCCAGCAGCCAAGATGCGGGAGGCTCTAGCACAGATACGCAGTATTTT.

This clonotype has only a few counts. The chain is built from TRBV11-2 and TRBJ2-3; D unresolved. Looked up from germline, CDR1 is SGHAT and CDR2 is FQNNGV. The CDR3 loop spans 15 amino acids. The ends were cut back, 3 bases at V and 6 bases at J, with 16 bases in the middle. CDR3 bases: TGTGCCAGCAGCTTTTATCTGGGGAAAGAGGATACGCAGTATTTT. Its protein is CASSFYLGKEDTQYF. Full variable domain (rest looked up from reference TRBV11-2 and TRBJ2-3): EAGVAQSPRYKIIEKRQSVAFWCNPISGHATLYWYQQILGQGPKLLIQFQNNGVVDDSQLPKDRFSAERLKGVDSTLKIQPAKLEDSAVYLCASSFYLGKEDTQYFGPGTRLTVL.

The CDR3 DNA sequence: TGTGCCAGCAGCTTCGGGGAGGGGCAGAGCTCCTATAATTCACCCCTCCACTTT. Protein product: CASSFGEGQSSYNSPLHF. V and J are TRBV5-6 and TRBJ1-6; D perhaps matches TRBD1 (5 bases). The CDR3 runs 18 residues. The ends were cut back, 2 bases at V and 0 bases at J, with 15 bases in the middle. Germline CDR1 reads SGHDT; CDR2 reads YYEEEE.

This clonotype came up many times. The chain's CDR3 is CASSQDRVVETQYF. The CDR3 DNA follows: TGTGCCAGCAGCCAAGACCGTGTGGTGGAGACCCAGTACTTC. The gene calls are TRBV3-1 and TRBJ2-5; no reliable D call. V dropped 0 bases and J dropped 5 bases, with 10 bases sitting between them. The CDR3 has 14 amino acids. Germline V gives CDR1 LGHDT, CDR2 YNNKEL (reference sequence).

This clonotype occurred a few times. The J gene is TRBJ2-2, the V gene TRBV19; 9 bases are a match to TRBD1. The J segment lost 0 bases and the V segment lost 7 bases, leaving 12 bases of the junction unmatched. The CDR3 totals 18 residues. Germline assignment: CDR1 LNHDA and CDR2 SQIVND (reference sequence). CDR3 residues: CASNRGDRANSNTGELFF. Written as DNA, the CDR3 is TGTGCCAGTAATCGAGGGGACAGGGCGAACTCGAACACCGGGGAGCTGTTTTTT.

This clonotype was detected ten times or more. The gene calls are TRBV20-1 and TRBJ2-5; possible D gene TRBD2, 5 bases. The CDR3 covers 14 residues. CDR1 DFQATT and CDR2 SNEGSKA come from the germline V gene (reference sequence). The V and J ends lost 5 bases and 4 bases respectively, with 17 bases between them. In DNA form, the CDR3 reads TGCAGTGCTCAGACCGGGGATTTACGAGAGACCCAGTACTTC. Translating gives CSAQTGDLRETQYF.

This clonotype has a handful of counts. The chain recombines TRBV14 with TRBJ2-1, with 7 bases identical to TRBD2. The CDR3 spans 16 residues. CDR1 is SGHDN and CDR2 is FVKESK in the germline V gene. The V and J ends lost 3 bases and 7 bases, in that order; junction bases with no gene match: 12. The CDR3, as DNA: TGTGCCAGCAGCCACCTACGGGGGGATGTGAAAAATGAGCAGTTCTTC. It yields the protein CASSHLRGDVKNEQFF.

This clonotype was observed a handful of times. The V and J genes are TRBV24-1 and TRBJ2-2; D remains unclear. This CDR3 spans 14 amino acids. CDR1 is KGHDR, CDR2 SFDVKD, per germline. V lost 4 bases and J 5 bases, leaving 10 bases between the germline ends. In nucleotides, the CDR3 is TGTGCCACCAGTGACTTCGACCCGACCGGGGAGCTGTTTTTT. Encoded protein: CATSDFDPTGELFF.

The chain employs TRBV5-1 and TRBJ1-2; 9 nucleotides match TRBD1. The CDR3 contains 13 residues. Germline V CDR1 and CDR2: SGHRS, YFSETQ. The trim removed 4 bases at V and 14 bases at J, leaving 12 bases unmatched. CDR3 sequence reads: CASSLEDRGGKTF. The CDR3, as DNA: TGCGCCAGCAGCCTAGAGGACAGGGGAGGGAAAACCTTC.

This clonotype was found a few times. CDR3 in amino acids: CASSQDQAFFYSYEQYF. In DNA form, the CDR3 reads TGTGCCAGCAGCCAAGATCAGGCCTTTTTCTACTCCTACGAGCAGTACTTC. The J gene is TRBJ2-7, the V gene TRBV4-2; the D is unclear. Deletions cut 0 bases from V and 0 bases from J, with 15 bases between. Germline V CDR1 and CDR2: LGHNA, YNFKEQ. CDR3 length: 17 residues.

The chain recombines TRBV18 with TRBJ2-5; D possibly uses TRBD1 or TRBD2 (6 bases each). Trimming removed 5 bases from V and 4 bases from J, with 14 bases in between. Germline loops: CDR1 KGHSH, CDR2 LQKENI. The CDR3 length is 14 residues. DNA for the CDR3: TGTGCCAGCTCATACAGGGACTCCGTAGAGACCCAGTACTTC. Residues: CASSYRDSVETQYF.

This clonotype was recorded many times. The chain carries TRBV3-1 and TRBJ2-7; TRBD2 agrees at 11 bases. The CDR3 has 16 amino acids. Germline V gives CDR1 LGHDT, CDR2 YNNKEL (reference sequence). J lost 4 bases, V lost 4 bases, and 9 bases had no gene match. The DNA for the CDR3 is TGTGCCAGCAGCCTTCGAGGACTAGCGGGCTCTTACGAGCAGTACTTC. Residues: CASSLRGLAGSYEQYF.

This clonotype was recorded many times. This chain connects TRBV27 to TRBJ2-2; the match to TRBD2 covers 9 bases. The CDR3 runs 13 residues. Germline V gives CDR1 MNHEY, CDR2 SMNVEV (reference sequence). V was pared by 7 bases and J by 8 bases, with 5 bases of the junction left unmatched. CDR3: CASTSGVIGELFF. CDR3 nucleotides: TGTGCCAGCACTAGCGGGGTGATAGGGGAGCTGTTTTTT.

This clonotype was picked up many times. The V call is TRBV6-1, the J call TRBJ2-1; D tentatively reads TRBD1 or TRBD2 (5 bases each). V was clipped by 6 bases and J by 5 bases, with 11 bases between them. Germline assignment: CDR1 MNHNS and CDR2 SASEGT. The CDR3 has 13 amino acids. The CDR3 DNA reads TGTGCCAGCAGAGGGCAGGGAGACAATGAGCAGTTCTTC. It translates to CASRGQGDNEQFF.

There are many counts of this clonotype. The rearrangement joins TRBV12-3 or TRBV12-4 to TRBJ2-3, with 14 nucleotides matching TRBD2. The CDR3 has 16 amino acids. V trimming: 3 bases; J trimming: 6 bases; junction bases outside the gene matches: 5. CDR3 DNA: TGTGCCAGCAGTTTGACTAGCGGGGGGGTTGTGGATACGCAGTATTTT. It specifies CASSLTSGGVVDTQYF.

This clonotype was observed many times. This chain joins TRBV7-2 and TRBJ1-1, with no clear D. Trimming shortened V by 2 bases and J by 4 bases, and 8 bases separated the two germline ends. This CDR3 comprises 13 residues. CDR1 is SGHTA, CDR2 FQGNSA, per germline. CDR3: CASSLFQGTEAFF. The CDR3 DNA reads as TGTGCCAGCAGCTTATTCCAAGGCACTGAAGCTTTCTTT.

This chain joins TRBV2 and TRBJ2-7; no clear D gene. This CDR3 comprises 14 residues. Trimming shortened V by 6 bases and J by 2 bases, and 14 bases separated the two germline ends. The germline gives CDR1 SNHLY, CDR2 FYNNEI. The CDR3 protein is CASSALWLAYEQYF. DNA for the CDR3: TGTGCCAGCAGCGCCCTGTGGTTGGCCTACGAGCAGTACTTC.

The rearrangement uses TRBV11-1 and TRBJ2-7; the match to TRBD2 covers 10 bases. The CDR3 runs to 16 residues. Germline V lookup: CDR1 SGHAT, CDR2 FQDESV (reference sequence). J was trimmed by 6 bases and V by 0 bases; bases with no gene match: 8. DNA of the CDR3: TGTGCCAGCAGCTTAGCGCTAGCGGGAGTCAACGGCGAGCAGTACTTC. As protein: CASSLALAGVNGEQYF.

The chain is built from TRBV12-3 or TRBV12-4 and TRBJ2-7; D perhaps matches TRBD2 (6 bases). The V and J ends lost 8 bases and 5 bases respectively, with 19 bases between them. The CDR3 totals 14 residues. The DNA for the CDR3 is TGTGCCAGCGGATCGCGGGATTTTTACAACGAGCAGTACTTC. Protein sequence: CASGSRDFYNEQYF.